This T cell receptor (beta chain) was found in a study of blood T cells in healthy people across ages. There are 15 residues in the CDR3. V lost 4 bases to trimming and J lost 0 bases; unmatched junction nucleotides: 7. CDR1 and CDR2 from the germline V gene are SGDLS and YYNGEE. There are many counts of this clonotype. Together with a sample-barcoded 5' primer, a J-beta primer mix was included in a second PCR lasting about 7 to 12 cycles. TCRdb passed the 5' RACE reads through MiXCR, listing each CDR3 protein once. The repertoire consists of about 680,000 distinct CDR3 sequences, with around 49% occurring once and the leading ten covering roughly 30%.

The chain employs TRBV9 and TRBJ2-7, with 7 bases lining up with TRBD2. This clonotype was obtained from a woman in her sixties in good health. The sequencing sample was made of blood. This chain's CDR3 is CASSPRAGPSYEQYF. The CDR3, as DNA: TGTGCCAGCAGCCCGCGAGCGGGACCCTCCTACGAGCAGTACTTC.